These T cell receptor beta chains were read from a single sample in a study of cytomegalovirus exposure and HLA in healthy donors. This table comes from immunoSEQ multiplex PCR, and its TCRdb copy is limited to in-frame clones, with some not included. The sample includes some 130,000 clones, roughly 63% of them seen just once. The specimen sequenced was PBMCs. These receptors originate from a man aged 25 to 40 in good health and CMV-seropositive. Each CDR3 is given with its conserved first and last residue. A D gene is named only where the DNA matches it firmly. Some rows mark clone size as missing; the rest say once, few, many or name a class of expanded clone.

clone size | D gene | J gene | V gene | CDR3 DNA | CDR3 protein
few | TRBD1 | TRBJ1-5 | TRBV6-5 | TGTGCCAGCAGTTGGACAGGGGTCTATAGCAATCAGCCCCAGCATTTT | CASSWTGVYSNQPQHF
few | - | TRBJ2-3 | TRBV11-1 | TGTGCCAGCAGCACCGAGGTTCCAGATACGCAGTATTTT | CASSTEVPDTQYF
- | TRBD2 | TRBJ2-5 | TRBV19 | TGTGCCAGTAGTATCCGGGGGGAAACCCAGTACTTC | CASSIRGETQYF
- | TRBD2 | TRBJ2-1 | TRBV15 | TGTGCCACCAGCAGATCCTTCCGACTAGCGGGAGGGATCAACAATGAGCAGTTCTTC | CATSRSFRLAGGINNEQFF
- | TRBD1 | TRBJ2-1 | TRBV28 | TGTGCCAGCAGTTCGACAGGGGAGTCCTACAATGAGCAGTTCTTC | CASSSTGESYNEQFF
- | - | TRBJ2-1 | TRBV29-1 | TGCAGCGCATGGCACAATGAGCAGTTCTTC | CSAWHNEQFF
few | - | TRBJ1-1 | TRBV4-1 | TGCGCCAGCAGCCATGCACCCGGAGGGAGAAACACTGAAGCTTTCTTT | CASSHAPGGRNTEAFF
- | TRBD2 | TRBJ2-1 | TRBV10-1 | TGCGCCAGCAGTGAGCTAGGGACTAGCGGGAGCGAGAGCTCCTACAATGAGCAGTTCTTC | CASSELGTSGSESSYNEQFF
- | - | TRBJ2-3 | TRBV19 | TGTGCCAGTAGCTCTCAAATAGCGGCTACGCAGTATTTT | CASSSQIAATQYF
- | TRBD2 | TRBJ2-1 | TRBV7-2 | TGTGCCAGCAGCTCTCGGGGACTACCCGGGGCGGGTGAGCAGTTCTTC | CASSSRGLPGAGEQFF
- | - | TRBJ1-5 | TRBV28 | TGTGCCAGCAGTTCAGCATCGGGGTTTAGCAATCAGCCCCAGCATTTT | CASSSASGFSNQPQHF
- | - | TRBJ2-1 | TRBV7-2 | TGTGCCAGCAGCTTAGAACAGGTGACCTACAATGAGCAGTTCTTC | CASSLEQVTYNEQFF
- | - | TRBJ2-1 | TRBV7-3 | TGTGCCAGCAGCCTTAGCCTTAGCTCCTACAATGAGCAGTTCTTC | CASSLSLSSYNEQFF
- | - | TRBJ1-3 | TRBV5-4 | TGTGCCAGCAGCCTAACAGGGAAGCCACTTGACACCATATATTTT | CASSLTGKPLDTIYF
- | TRBD2 | TRBJ2-7 | TRBV28 | TGTGCCAGCAGTCCGATTACAGGACTAGCGGGCCGCTCCTACGAGCAGTACTTC | CASSPITGLAGRSYEQYF
- | - | TRBJ2-1 | TRBV6-1 | TGTGCCAGCAGTGGGGGATTGGGACATATCGATGAGCAGTTCTTC | CASSGGLGHIDEQFF
- | TRBD2 | TRBJ2-1 | TRBV5-4 | TGTGCCAGCAGCTCTGGACTAGCGGGGAATGAGCAGTTCTTC | CASSSGLAGNEQFF
few | TRBD1 | TRBJ2-3 | TRBV5-1 | TGCGCCAGCAGCCAACCAGGGGGTAGCACAGATACGCAGTATTTT | CASSQPGGSTDTQYF
- | - | TRBJ1-2 | TRBV6-1 | TGTGCCAGCGCGGGACGATCTCCTGGCTACACCTTC | CASAGRSPGYTF
- | TRBD1 | TRBJ1-1 | TRBV7-9 | TGTGCCAGCAGCTCGGCCGGGACAGGGGGCACTGAAGCTTTCTTT | CASSSAGTGGTEAFF
- | TRBD1 | TRBJ2-7 | TRBV7-3 | TGTGCCAGCAGCTTGGACAGGGGCTACGAGCAGTACTTC | CASSLDRGYEQYF
- | TRBD2 | TRBJ2-5 | TRBV19 | TGTGCCAGTAGCACCATCCTAGCGGGAGGATTTGAGACCCAGTACTTC | CASSTILAGGFETQYF
- | TRBD2 | TRBJ2-7 | TRBV6-5 | TGTGCCAGCAGTTACTCTAGGACTAGCGGCTACGAGCAGTACTTC | CASSYSRTSGYEQYF
- | TRBD1 | TRBJ1-1 | TRBV18 | TGTGCCAGCTCACAACAGGGGGGATACATGAACACTGAAGCTTTCTTT | CASSQQGGYMNTEAFF
once | - | TRBJ1-2 | TRBV28 | TGTGCCAGCACGCCTTTGAAGGGGCCCCTCTATGGCTACACCTTC | CASTPLKGPLYGYTF
- | - | TRBJ1-2 | TRBV6-1 | TGTGCCAGCAGTGAACAGGGAAACTATGGCTACACCTTC | CASSEQGNYGYTF
- | TRBD2 | TRBJ2-6 | TRBV19 | TGTGCCAGTAGTACCGGACTAGCGGACGGGGCCAACGTCCTGACTTTC | CASSTGLADGANVLTF
few | TRBD1 | TRBJ1-1 | TRBV7-6 | TGTGCCAGCAGCTTAGGACAGGGGTTCACTGAAGCTTTCTTT | CASSLGQGFTEAFF
- | TRBD1 | TRBJ1-5 | TRBV7-9 | TGTGCCAGCAGCTTAGGGGCCGGGACAGGGAATCAGCCCCAGCATTTT | CASSLGAGTGNQPQHF
- | - | TRBJ2-6 | TRBV30 | TGTGCCTGGACAGGGCCAGCAGGGGCCAACGTCCTGACTTTC | CAWTGPAGANVLTF
- | TRBD1 | TRBJ2-7 | TRBV28 | TGTGCCAGCATCCCCGACAGGGTTACCTACGAGCAATACTTC | CASIPDRVTYEQYF
- | - | TRBJ2-7 | TRBV27 | TGTGCCAGCAGTTTCGACAGGTCCTCCTACGAGCAGTACTTC | CASSFDRSSYEQYF
once | - | TRBJ2-2 | TRBV11-2 | TGTGCCAGCAGCTTACGAGGGAGAGGGACCGGGGAGCTGTTTTTT | CASSLRGRGTGELFF
- | - | TRBJ1-1 | TRBV5-5 | TGTGCCAGCAGCTTCGAGGCAGAAAACACTGAAGCTTTCTTT | CASSFEAENTEAFF
- | TRBD1 | TRBJ2-7 | TRBV6-6 | TGTGCCAGCAGTTACCCGGGACAGTCCTTCACCTACGAGCAGTACTTC | CASSYPGQSFTYEQYF
- | TRBD1 | TRBJ1-2 | TRBV25-1 | TGTGCCAGCAGTGAAATAATGGGCAGGGGGAACTATGGCTACACCTTC | CASSEIMGRGNYGYTF